This TCR beta chain was documented in a study of T cells in Graves' hyperthyroidism and ophthalmopathy. Study findings and constraints: A 13 V-J model separated ophthalmopathy from stable hyperthyroidism.

The investigators amplified TCR beta CDR3 regions from RNA transcripts. First-round RT-PCR of the TCR CDR3 relied on the HTBI primer set. TCRdb ran MiXCR on the multiplex PCR reads and lists one entry per CDR3 protein. The sample holds a few hundred thousand distinct CDR3 sequences; roughly 13% are singletons and the top ten take around 5.3%. CDR1 and CDR2 (germline): DFQATT, SNEGSKA (reference sequence). Trimming removed 4 bases from V and 6 bases from J; junction bases left unmatched: 8. The CDR3 runs 13 residues. Over 18 months, lack of ophthalmopathy progression marked Graves' hyperthyroidism as stable. Exclusion of patients followed from uncontrolled infection, other autoimmune disease, pregnancy or lactation. Diagnostic assessment was based on clinical symptoms, serum thyroxine and TRAb, thyroid ultrasound and orbital computed tomography. Many counts were recorded for this clonotype. The antigen remains unidentified.

This receptor was identified in a woman aged 18-35 years with Graves' hyperthyroidism. This rearrangement joins TRBV20-1 to TRBJ2-7, with 8 bases lining up with TRBD2. Sequenced sample: blood. CDR3 protein: CSATQSGSGEQYF. The CDR3 DNA reads as TGCAGTGCTACCCAGAGCGGGAGCGGCGAGCAGTACTTC.